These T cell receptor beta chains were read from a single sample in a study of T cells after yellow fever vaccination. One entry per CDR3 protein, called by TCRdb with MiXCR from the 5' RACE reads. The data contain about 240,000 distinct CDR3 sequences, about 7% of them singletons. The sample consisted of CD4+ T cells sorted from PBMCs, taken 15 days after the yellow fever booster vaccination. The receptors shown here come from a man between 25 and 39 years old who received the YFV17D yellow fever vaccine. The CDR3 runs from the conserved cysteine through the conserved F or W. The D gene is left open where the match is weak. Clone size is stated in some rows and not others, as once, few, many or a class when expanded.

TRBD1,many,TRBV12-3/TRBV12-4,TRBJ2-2,CASSLGTDTGELFF,TGTGCCAGCAGTTTGGGGACAGACACCGGGGAGCTGTTTTTT
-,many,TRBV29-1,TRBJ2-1,CSVTSGPGQFF,TGCAGCGTTACCTCCGGGCCCGGGCAGTTCTTC
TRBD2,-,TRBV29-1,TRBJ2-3,CSVEEAGDYRWYF,TGCAGCGTTGAAGAGGCGGGGGACTACCGTTGGTATTTT
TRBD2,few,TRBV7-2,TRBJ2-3,CASTGLAGVADTQYF,TGTGCCAGCACCGGACTAGCGGGAGTGGCAGATACGCAGTATTTT
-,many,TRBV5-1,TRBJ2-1,CASSLAGQSYNEQFF,TGCGCCAGCAGCTTGGCCGGGCAATCCTACAATGAGCAGTTCTTC
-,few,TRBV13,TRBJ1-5,CASSLGRGGYNQPQHF,TGTGCCAGCAGTCTCGGCCGGGGGGGATATAATCAGCCCCAGCATTTT
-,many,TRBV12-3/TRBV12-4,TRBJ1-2,CASSSGAEEAF,TGTGCCAGCAGTTCGGGGGCAGAAGAGGCCTTC
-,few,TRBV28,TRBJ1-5,CAITGPNQPQHF,TGTGCCATTACGGGCCCAAATCAGCCCCAGCATTTT
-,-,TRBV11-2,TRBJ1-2,CASSSTGRYGYTF,TGTGCCAGCAGCTCGACAGGACGCTATGGCTACACCTTC
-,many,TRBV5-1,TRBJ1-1,CASSLVVGKAEAFF,TGCGCCAGCAGCTTGGTTGTAGGGAAGGCTGAAGCTTTCTTT
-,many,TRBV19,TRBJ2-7,CASRGQVGYEQYF,TGTGCCAGCAGAGGTCAGGTGGGCTACGAGCAGTACTTC
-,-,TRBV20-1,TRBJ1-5,CSAGRAQSNQPQHF,TGCAGTGCAGGGCGGGCACAAAGCAATCAGCCCCAGCATTTT
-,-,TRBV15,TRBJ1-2,CATSREEGQGGYTF,TGTGCCACCAGCAGAGAAGAGGGTCAGGGGGGCTACACCTTC
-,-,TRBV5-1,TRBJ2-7,CASSLETAASYEQYF,TGCGCCAGCAGCTTGGAGACCGCCGCCTCCTACGAGCAGTACTTC
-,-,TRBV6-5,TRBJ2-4,CASGYTPGDIQYF,TGTGCCAGCGGTTACACACCTGGTGACATTCAGTACTTC
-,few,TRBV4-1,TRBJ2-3,CASSRLPTDTQYF,TGCGCCAGCAGCCGGCTACCGACGGATACGCAGTATTTT
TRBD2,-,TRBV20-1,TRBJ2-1,CSAPPGTSGRRSSYNEQFF,TGCAGTGCCCCGCCTGGGACTAGCGGGAGACGAAGCTCCTACAATGAGCAGTTCTTC
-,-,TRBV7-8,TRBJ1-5,CASSFERAQPQHF,TGTGCCAGCAGCTTCGAGAGGGCCCAGCCCCAGCATTTT
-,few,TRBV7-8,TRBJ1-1,CASSFSQKNTEAFF,TGTGCCAGCAGCTTCTCACAGAAAAACACTGAAGCTTTCTTT
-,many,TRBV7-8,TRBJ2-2,CASSSGELFF,TGTGCCAGCAGTTCCGGGGAGCTGTTTTTT
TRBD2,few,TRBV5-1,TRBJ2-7,CASSFGQLAGYEQYF,TGCGCCAGCAGCTTCGGCCAGCTAGCGGGGTACGAGCAGTACTTC
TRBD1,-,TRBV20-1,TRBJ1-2,CSAWDRGHYGYTF,TGCAGTGCCTGGGACAGGGGGCACTATGGCTACACCTTC
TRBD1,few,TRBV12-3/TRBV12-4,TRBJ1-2,CASSATNRGAGDGYTF,TGTGCCAGCAGTGCAACCAACAGGGGAGCTGGAGATGGCTACACCTTC
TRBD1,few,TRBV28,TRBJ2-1,CASSLNRGPYNEQFF,TGTGCCAGCAGCTTAAACAGGGGGCCCTACAATGAGCAGTTCTTC
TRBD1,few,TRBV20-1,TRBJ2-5,CSADRVTETQYF,TGCAGTGCAGACAGGGTAACCGAGACCCAGTACTTC
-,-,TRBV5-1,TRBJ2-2,CASSLGLRGTGELFF,TGCGCCAGCAGCTTGGGACTCCGAGGGACCGGGGAGCTGTTTTTT
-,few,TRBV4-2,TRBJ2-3,CASSPLGSTDTQYF,TGTGCCAGCAGCCCTTTGGGTAGCACAGATACGCAGTATTTT
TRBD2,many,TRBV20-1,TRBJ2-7,CRAGGGVAEQYF,TGCAGGGCGGGGGGGGGAGTGGCCGAGCAGTACTTC
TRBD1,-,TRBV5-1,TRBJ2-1,CASRSGQGIYNEQFF,TGCGCCAGCAGATCGGGACAGGGAATATACAATGAGCAGTTCTTC
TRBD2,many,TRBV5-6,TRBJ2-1,CASRREDEQFF,TGTGCCAGCAGACGGGAGGATGAGCAGTTCTTC
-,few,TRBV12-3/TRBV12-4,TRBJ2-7,CASSLTYTFYEQYF,TGTGCCAGCAGTTTAACCTACACCTTCTACGAGCAGTACTTC
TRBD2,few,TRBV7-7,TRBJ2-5,CASSPLTSGFLIGTQYF,TGTGCTAGCAGCCCTTTGACTAGCGGGTTTCTTATAGGGACCCAGTACTTC
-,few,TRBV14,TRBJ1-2,CASSQDWGFGYTF,TGTGCCAGCAGCCAAGATTGGGGATTTGGCTACACCTTC
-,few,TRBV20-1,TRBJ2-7,CSANNNRPSYEQYF,TGCAGTGCTAACAATAACCGCCCCTCCTACGAGCAGTACTTC
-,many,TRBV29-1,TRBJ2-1,CSVGPSSYNEQFF,TGCAGCGTTGGGCCGAGCTCCTACAATGAGCAGTTCTTC
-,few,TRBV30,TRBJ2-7,CAWSRTLSSYEQYF,TGTGCCTGGAGTAGGACACTAAGCTCCTACGAGCAGTACTTC